Listed below are T cell receptor beta chains from one sample, sequenced in a study of blood T cell repertoires in COVID-19. Clones were sequenced by immunoSEQ multiplex PCR, and TCRdb holds only the in-frame ones, with some missing. Here the sample spans about 110,000 clones, approximately 80% being singletons. Sequencing was performed on peripheral blood. Receptors were obtained from a woman aged 70 to 79 with acute or convalescent COVID-19. The CDR3 runs from the conserved cysteine through the conserved F or W. The D gene is left open where the match is weak. Clone size, where shown, is once, few, many, or a class for clones that have expanded.

.	15	TRBV7-2	TRBJ1-3	few	CASSLVGGSGNTIYF	TGTGCCAGCAGCTTAGTGGGGGGCTCTGGAAACACCATATATTTT
.	17	TRBV7-2	TRBJ1-3	.	CASSDDLIQGSGNTIYF	TGTGCCAGCAGCGACGACCTGATTCAGGGTTCGGGAAACACCATATATTTT
.	15	TRBV19	TRBJ1-6	.	CASRGQSSYNSPLHF	TGTGCCAGTAGGGGGCAAAGCTCCTATAATTCACCCCTCCACTTT
TRBD1	19	TRBV7-2	TRBJ2-4	few	CASSLARRQGAKTKNIQYF	TGTGCCAGCAGCTTAGCCAGACGACAGGGGGCGAAGACCAAAAACATTCAGTACTTC
TRBD1	17	TRBV5-6	TRBJ1-5	.	CASSFGRRDRDNQPQHF	TGTGCCAGCAGCTTCGGACGCCGGGACAGGGATAATCAGCCCCAGCATTTT
.	14	TRBV5-5	TRBJ1-1	.	CASSTGTSNTEAFF	TGTGCCAGCAGCACTGGGACATCGAACACTGAAGCTTTCTTT
TRBD2	17	TRBV3-1/TRBV3-2	TRBJ2-5	.	CASSYPAGAGGQETQYF	TGTGCCAGCAGCTACCCCGCGGGAGCGGGGGGGCAGGAGACCCAGTACTTC
.	15	TRBV5-6	TRBJ2-3	.	CASSLIGVFTDTQYF	TGTGCCAGCAGCTTGATCGGGGTCTTCACAGATACGCAGTATTTT
.	12	TRBV7-9	TRBJ2-5	few	CASGRGTETQYF	TGTGCCAGCGGTCGGGGAACGGAGACCCAGTACTTC
.	17	TRBV21-1	TRBJ1-6	.	CASSKGPETGILAPLHF	TGTGCCAGCAGCAAAGGTCCCGAGACAGGGATTTTGGCACCCCTCCACTTT
.	11	TRBV29-1	TRBJ1-1	.	CSVLGGAEAFF	TGCAGCGTTTTAGGAGGAGCTGAAGCTTTCTTT
TRBD1	14	TRBV3-1/TRBV3-2	TRBJ2-5	.	CASSQGTGQETQYF	TGTGCCAGCAGCCAGGGGACAGGACAAGAGACCCAGTACTTC
TRBD1	13	TRBV18	TRBJ1-2	.	CASSGQIENGYTF	TGTGCCAGCTCGGGACAGATCGAGAATGGCTACACCTTC
.	14	TRBV21-1	TRBJ2-3	.	CAFGWGLRVDTQYF	TGTGCCTTCGGGTGGGGACTCCGCGTAGATACGCAGTATTTT
TRBD2	16	TRBV28	TRBJ2-1	.	CASSSPGLAGSNEQFF	TGTGCCAGCAGTTCCCCGGGACTAGCGGGGTCCAATGAGCAGTTCTTC
TRBD2	16	TRBV19	TRBJ2-2	.	CASSITGTSGEGELFF	TGTGCCAGTAGTATAACCGGGACTAGCGGGGAAGGGGAGCTGTTTTTT
.	14	TRBV2	TRBJ1-5	.	CASTDSYSNQPQHF	TGTGCCAGCACAGACAGTTATAGCAATCAGCCCCAGCATTTT
.	15	TRBV6-6	TRBJ1-4	once	CASSPPQQQGEKLFF	TGTGCCAGCAGTCCCCCCCAACAGCAGGGTGAAAAACTGTTTTTT
.	11	TRBV20-1	TRBJ1-2	.	CSAKEGYGYTF	TGCAGTGCTAAGGAGGGGTATGGCTACACCTTC
TRBD2	18	TRBV20-1	TRBJ2-3	.	CSASGIVGTSGSTDTQYF	TGCAGTGCTAGTGGGATTGTGGGGACTAGTGGTAGCACAGATACGCAGTATTTT
TRBD1	15	TRBV5-1	TRBJ1-6	.	CASSLVRDSNSPLHF	TGCGCCAGCAGCTTGGTGCGGGACAGCAATTCACCCCTCCACTTT
TRBD2	14	TRBV7-2	TRBJ2-5	.	CASSPNSGEETQYF	TGTGCCAGCAGCCCTAATAGCGGGGAAGAGACCCAGTACTTC
.	14	TRBV2	TRBJ1-2	.	CASSGEAQYYGYTF	TGTGCCAGCAGCGGGGAGGCGCAGTACTATGGCTACACCTTC
TRBD1	15	TRBV5-1	TRBJ1-1	.	CASSLSGQGRTEAFF	TGCGCCAGCAGCTTGTCCGGACAGGGGAGGACTGAAGCTTTCTTT
.	15	TRBV6-5	TRBJ1-1	.	CASSYGYREDTEAFF	TGTGCCAGCAGTTACGGATACAGGGAAGACACTGAAGCTTTCTTT
TRBD1	14	TRBV7-8	TRBJ1-5	.	CASSVTGGNQPQHF	TGTGCCAGCAGCGTGACAGGGGGCAATCAGCCCCAGCATTTT
TRBD2	14	TRBV7-9	TRBJ2-5	.	CASSLLAGQETQYF	TGTGCCAGCAGCTTACTAGCGGGACAAGAGACCCAGTACTTC
.	14	TRBV4-3	TRBJ1-1	.	CASSQGRGNTEAFF	TGCGCCAGCAGCCAAGGGCGGGGGAACACTGAAGCTTTCTTT
TRBD1	16	TRBV18	TRBJ2-5	.	CASSLGQGSSGGTQYF	TGTGCCAGCTCTTTGGGACAGGGGTCCTCAGGGGGGACCCAGTACTTC
.	15	TRBV6-5	TRBJ1-2	.	CASSPYPTGSYGYTF	TGTGCCAGCAGTCCATATCCCACAGGGAGCTATGGCTACACCTTC
.	14	TRBV11-2	TRBJ1-1	.	CASRPTGYSPEAFF	TGTGCCAGCAGACCGACAGGCTACTCTCCCGAAGCTTTCTTT
.	14	TRBV24-1	TRBJ2-3	.	CATSDVRNTDTQYF	TGTGCCACCAGTGATGTCAGGAACACAGATACGCAGTATTTT
.	14	TRBV6-2/TRBV6-3	TRBJ2-7	once	CASSSVTGGYEQYF	TGTGCCAGCAGTTCTGTCACTGGTGGCTACGAGCAGTACTTC
TRBD2	14	TRBV7-9	TRBJ2-5	.	CASRPTSAGETQYF	TGTGCCAGCAGGCCAACTAGCGCCGGAGAGACCCAGTACTTC
.	16	TRBV5-8	TRBJ1-2	.	CASSLVGRRTLYGYTF	TGTGCCAGCAGCTTGGTGGGTCGCAGGACACTCTATGGCTACACCTTC